The clone carrying this TCR beta chain appeared once. Its specificity is unknown. The CDR3 covers 11 residues. Germline V lookup: CDR1 ENHRY, CDR2 SYGVKD. V lost 11 bases and J lost 6, with 12 bases in between. These data originate in a study of T cell responses to AZD1222 COVID-19 vaccine. Clones were read by immunoSEQ multiplex PCR, and TCRdb kept only the in-frame ones, dropping some. The data contain a few hundred thousand clones, more than 85% of them singletons. Overall study findings and caveats: Unmutated variant regions are reportedly targeted by nearly half of spike-specific TCRs. Donors were chiefly white British, with a greater number of females, and clonal diversity was perhaps underestimated.

The receptor was derived from an adult in good health. This sequence joins TRBV10-3 and TRBJ2-3, with a possible D match to TRBD1 (6 bases). The input for sequencing was peripheral blood, taken on day 0 of AZD1222 vaccination. The CDR3 here is CAASGEDTQYF. CDR3 nucleotides: TGTGCCGCCTCAGGGGAGGATACGCAGTATTTT.